This T cell receptor (beta chain) derives from a study of cytomegalovirus exposure and HLA in healthy donors. The study's findings and limits: A classifier reportedly called cytomegalovirus status with high sensitivity and specificity.

Among the donors, all were healthy bone marrow donors. As concerns this clone: What it recognizes is unknown.

Germline CDR1 and CDR2: MDHEN and SYDVKM. V trimming: 4 bases; J trimming: 7 bases; junction bases outside the gene matches: 9. This CDR3 has 15 residues. 13 Jbeta primers and 60 Vbeta primers were used for the PCR. Clones were read by immunoSEQ multiplex PCR, and TCRdb kept only the in-frame ones, dropping some. The sample records fewer than 200,000 clones, more than 60% being singletons. This chain uses TRBV28 with TRBJ2-1; the match to TRBD2 covers 8 bases. The clonotype originates from a male donor in good health and CMV-seronegative. The specimen was PBMCs. The CDR3 DNA sequence: TGTGCCAGCAGTTCCCCCCGGCGGGGGGAGAATGAGCAGTTCTTC. This codes for CASSSPRRGENEQFF. Based on the CDR3 plus reference TRBV28 and TRBJ2-1, the full variable domain is DVKVTQSSRYLVKRTGEKVFLECVQDMDHENMFWYRQDPGLGLRLIYFSYDVKMKEKGDIPEGYSVSREKKERFSLILESASTNQTSMYLCASSSPRRGENEQFFGPGTRLTVL.